A single sample is the source of the 13 T cell receptor beta chains below, sequenced in a study of Graves' ophthalmopathy and Graves' hyperthyroidism. RNA served as the template for amplifying TCR beta CDR3 regions. After a first-round RT-PCR with HTBI primers, a second-round multiplex PCR was run. TCRdb ran MiXCR on the multiplex PCR reads and lists one entry per CDR3 protein. The sample records hundreds of thousands of distinct CDR3 sequences, around a fifth being singletons. Sequencing input: peripheral blood. These receptors were obtained from a woman aged 18-30 years with stable Graves' hyperthyroidism. Some clones in this sample may be carry-over from other donors' samples.

The chain combines TRBV6-1 with TRBJ1-6, with a weak D call TRBD1 (5 bases). The CDR3 extends over 15 amino acids. Germline V gene lookup returns CDR1 MNHNS and CDR2 SASEGT. V was shortened by 6 bases and J by 12 bases, with 21 bases between the two germline ends. In DNA, the CDR3 is TGTGCCAGCAGACCCGGCGGGACCCTATGGGAACCCCTCCACTTT. It codes for CASRPGGTLWEPLHF.

The CDR3 nucleotides are TGTGCCAGCAGCCAAGGGAGCGGGAACACCGGGGAGCTGTTTTTT. This sequence encodes CASSQGSGNTGELFF. The rearrangement uses TRBV3-1 and TRBJ2-2; possibly TRBD2 for D (5 bases). This CDR3 is built from 15 residues. V was pared by 1 base and J by 1 base, with 7 bases between. Germline CDR1 is LGHDT and CDR2 is YNNKEL (reference sequence). The full variable domain, completed using reference TRBV3-1 and TRBJ2-2, is DTAVSQTPKYLVTQMGNDKSIKCEQNLGHDTMYWYKQDSKKFLKIMFSYNNKELIINETVPNRFSPKSPDKAHLNLHINSLELGDSAVYFCASSQGSGNTGELFFGEGSRLTVL.

This clonotype was detected ten times or more. The chain recombines TRBV10-2 with TRBJ2-7, with 7 bases fitting TRBD2. The CDR3 sequence is 14 residues long. The V segment lost 4 bases and the J segment 4 bases; nucleotides outside the gene matches: 7. Per the germline V gene, CDR1 is WSHSY and CDR2 is SAAADI. The CDR3 DNA reads TGCGCCAGCAGTGTTGACGGGGGGTTATACGAGCAGTACTTC. Its translation is CASSVDGGLYEQYF.

V usage is TRBV20-1 and J usage is TRBJ1-1; D is unclear. Germline V gene sequence: CDR1 DFQATT, CDR2 SNEGSKA (reference sequence). Trimming removed 4 bases from V and 1 base from J, with 13 bases in between. This CDR3 is built from 14 residues. CDR3 coding DNA: TGCAGTGCTAAGCCCGGCAGGCCGAACACTGAAGCTTTCTTT. Translating gives CSAKPGRPNTEAFF.

The sample holds a few counts of this clonotype. The V call is TRBV7-2, the J call TRBJ2-1; 8 nucleotides match TRBD2. CDR3 length: 13 amino acids. Trimming took 6 bases from V and 10 from J; bases not matched to a gene: 8. Germline loops: CDR1 SGHTA, CDR2 FQGNSA. CDR3 sequence: CASRPGGLLEQFF. DNA for the CDR3: TGTGCCAGCAGACCGGGGGGGCTACTCGAGCAGTTCTTC.

This clonotype was picked up many times. The V call is TRBV11-2, the J call TRBJ1-4; TRBD1 aligns across 7 bases. The CDR3 covers 17 residues. J was trimmed by 8 bases and V by 1 base; bases with no gene match: 13. Germline V lookup: CDR1 SGHAT, CDR2 FQNNGV. The CDR3 DNA is TGTGCCAGCAGCTTAGTAGGGAACGGAGGGGGCGAGGAAAAACTGTTTTTT. Translation: CASSLVGNGGGEEKLFF.

The CDR3 coding sequence is TGTGCCAGCAGCCAAGAGGTCTTCGCCGCCAATCAGCCCCAGCATTTT. Protein product: CASSQEVFAANQPQHF. V is TRBV3-1 and J is TRBJ1-5; no definite D call. This CDR3 has 16 residues. The germline CDR1 and CDR2 sequences are LGHDT and YNNKEL (reference sequence). V lost 0 bases, J lost 3 bases, and 12 bases lay in between. Full variable domain (outside the CDR3, taken from reference TRBV3-1 and TRBJ1-5): DTAVSQTPKYLVTQMGNDKSIKCEQNLGHDTMYWYKQDSKKFLKIMFSYNNKELIINETVPNRFSPKSPDKAHLNLHINSLELGDSAVYFCASSQEVFAANQPQHFGDGTRLSIL.

This rearrangement joins TRBV11-2 to TRBJ2-3, with 9 bases that match TRBD1. The V gene's germline CDR1 is SGHAT and CDR2 FQNNGV. The CDR3 has 16 amino acids. The junction had 7 bases not matched to a gene; V was cut back by 3 bases and J by 3 bases. The CDR3 DNA is TGTGCCAGCAGCTTCGGACGGACAGGGGATACAGATACGCAGTATTTT. Amino acid sequence: CASSFGRTGDTDTQYF. Combining the CDR3 with reference TRBV11-2 and TRBJ2-3 gives the whole variable domain EAGVAQSPRYKIIEKRQSVAFWCNPISGHATLYWYQQILGQGPKLLIQFQNNGVVDDSQLPKDRFSAERLKGVDSTLKIQPAKLEDSAVYLCASSFGRTGDTDTQYFGPGTRLTVL.

The rearrangement uses TRBV12-3 or TRBV12-4 and TRBJ1-2; 8 bases are shared with TRBD1. Trimming removed 4 bases from V and 6 bases from J; junction bases left unmatched: 4. This CDR3 is built from 13 residues. This CDR3 reads CASSWTGTDGYTF. As DNA, the CDR3 is TGTGCCAGCAGTTGGACAGGGACGGATGGCTACACCTTC.

This clonotype occurred many times. The chain links TRBV28 to TRBJ2-2; no definite D call. V dropped 0 bases and J dropped 1 base, with 12 bases sitting between them. The CDR3 has 17 residues. Germline V CDR1 and CDR2: MDHEN, SYDVKM. The CDR3 here is CASSLWGAIKNTGELFF. CDR3 DNA sequence: TGTGCCAGCAGTTTATGGGGCGCAATTAAGAACACCGGGGAGCTGTTTTTT.

This clonotype was seen many times. The rearrangement links TRBV20-1 to TRBJ1-2; D possibly corresponds to TRBD1 (6 bases). Per the germline V gene, CDR1 is DFQATT and CDR2 is SNEGSKA (reference sequence). The CDR3 runs 14 residues. Trimming took off 5 bases at V and 3 bases at J, with 16 bases between the two ends. The CDR3 DNA reads TGCAGTGCTGAAAACAGGGAATGGGACTATGGCTACACCTTC. This gives the protein CSAENREWDYGYTF.

This clonotype has a count of ten or more. V gene TRBV10-3 combines with J gene TRBJ2-2; no clear D. CDR3 length: 15 residues. The V gene lost 6 bases and the J gene lost 4 bases, with 15 bases spanning the gap. Germline assignment: CDR1 ENHRY and CDR2 SYGVKD. The CDR3 nucleotides are TGTGCCATCAGGGATGCCTCAAGTGTCACCGGGGAGCTGTTTTTT. Encoded protein: CAIRDASSVTGELFF.

The sample holds many counts of this clonotype. The rearrangement uses TRBV28 and TRBJ1-1; 7 nucleotides align to TRBD1. V lost 4 bases and J lost 1; bases outside the gene matches: 6. Germline V CDR1 and CDR2: MDHEN, SYDVKM. The CDR3 is 15 amino acids. CDR3 nucleotide sequence: TGTGCCAGCAGTTCGCCGGGACAGTCGAACACTGAAGCTTTCTTT. Translating it yields CASSSPGQSNTEAFF.